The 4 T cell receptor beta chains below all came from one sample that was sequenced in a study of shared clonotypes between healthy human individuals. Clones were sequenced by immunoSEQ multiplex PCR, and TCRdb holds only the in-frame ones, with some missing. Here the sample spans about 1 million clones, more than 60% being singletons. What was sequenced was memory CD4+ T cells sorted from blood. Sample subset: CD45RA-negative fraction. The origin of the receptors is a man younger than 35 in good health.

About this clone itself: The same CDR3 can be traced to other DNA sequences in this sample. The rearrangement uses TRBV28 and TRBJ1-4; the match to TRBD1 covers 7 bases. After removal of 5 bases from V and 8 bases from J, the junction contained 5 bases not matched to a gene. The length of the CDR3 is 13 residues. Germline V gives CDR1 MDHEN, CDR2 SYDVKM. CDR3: CASSTRTGEKLFF. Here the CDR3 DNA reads TGTGCCAGCAGTACCAGGACAGGCGAAAAACTGTTTTTT.

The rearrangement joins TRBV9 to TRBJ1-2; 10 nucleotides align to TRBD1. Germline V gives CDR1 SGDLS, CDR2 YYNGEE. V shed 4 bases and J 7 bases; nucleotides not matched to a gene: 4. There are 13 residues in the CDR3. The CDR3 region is CASSPRTGGGYTF. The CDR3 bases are TGTGCCAGCAGCCCCCGGACAGGGGGTGGCTACACCTTC.

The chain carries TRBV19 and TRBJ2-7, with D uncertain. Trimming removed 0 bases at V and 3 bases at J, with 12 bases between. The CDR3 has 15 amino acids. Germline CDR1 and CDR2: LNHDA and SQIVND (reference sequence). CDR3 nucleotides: TGTGCCAGTAGTATAGAGGCCTCCCACCACTACGAGCAGTACTTC. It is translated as CASSIEASHHYEQYF.

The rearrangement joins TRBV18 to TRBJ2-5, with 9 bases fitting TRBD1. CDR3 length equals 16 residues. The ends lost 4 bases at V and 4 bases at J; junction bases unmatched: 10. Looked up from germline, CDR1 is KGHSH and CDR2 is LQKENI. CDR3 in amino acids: CASSQNPGQGRETQYF. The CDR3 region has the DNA TGTGCCAGCTCACAAAATCCGGGACAGGGCAGAGAGACCCAGTACTTC.